In this sample, the clone carrying this T cell receptor (beta chain) turned up a few times. Antigen unknown. The CDR3 contains 17 residues. This record comes from a study of naive and memory T cell subsets. Study observations and caveats: A few larger clonotypes appeared in naive repertoires, especially CD8, possibly memory cells re-expressing CD45RA. From naive to CM, EM and EMRA, diversity decreased and Gini increased.

An equimolar mix of two oligonucleotides served as the beta constant-region primer for TRBC1 and TRBC2. Ligated cDNA was amplified by four rounds of PCR with nested alpha and beta constant-region primers and SP2. TCRdb used MiXCR to reprocess the UMI-ligation and nested PCR reads, holding one entry per CDR3 protein. This sample carries over 110,000 distinct CDR3 sequences, approximately 20% of them seen once, and the ten largest clones take 0.5% to 0.75%. The rearrangement uses TRBV21-1 and TRBJ2-7; the table's D gene call, TRBD2, was not cross checked with the DNA. TRBV21-1 represents a pseudogene. Source material: naive CD8+ T cells from blood. The sequence was obtained from a human donor in good health. CDR3 amino acids: CASSKGPGGGSGTEQYF. The CDR3 DNA follows: TGTGCCAGCAGCAAAGGTCCTGGGGGGGGTAGCGGGACCGAGCAGTACTTC.